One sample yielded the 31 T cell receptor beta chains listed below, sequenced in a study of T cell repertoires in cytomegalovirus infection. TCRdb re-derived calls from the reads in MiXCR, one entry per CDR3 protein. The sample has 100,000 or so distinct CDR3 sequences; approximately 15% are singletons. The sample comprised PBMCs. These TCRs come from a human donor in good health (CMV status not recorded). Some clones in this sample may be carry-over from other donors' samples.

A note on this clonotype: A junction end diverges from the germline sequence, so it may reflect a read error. In DNA form, the CDR3 reads TGCAGTGGTGAGAGGGGGGAATACGACCAGTACTTC. Encoded protein: CSGERGEYDQYF. This sequence joins TRBV20-1 and TRBJ2-7, with D perhaps assigned TRBD1 or TRBD2 (6 bases each). Germline-derived CDR1 and CDR2 are DFQATT and SNEGSKA (reference sequence). The CDR3 runs to 12 residues.

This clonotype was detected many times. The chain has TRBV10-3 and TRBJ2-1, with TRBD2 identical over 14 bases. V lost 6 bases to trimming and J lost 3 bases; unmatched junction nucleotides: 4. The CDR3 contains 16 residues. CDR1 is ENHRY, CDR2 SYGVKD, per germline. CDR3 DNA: TGTGCCATCAGCGGGGGACTAGCGGGGGACTACAATGAGCAGTTCTTC. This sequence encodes CAISGGLAGDYNEQFF.

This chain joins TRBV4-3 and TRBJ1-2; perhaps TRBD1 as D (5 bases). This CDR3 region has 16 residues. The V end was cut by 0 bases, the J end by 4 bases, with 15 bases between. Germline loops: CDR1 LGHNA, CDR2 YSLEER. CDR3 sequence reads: CASSQEYGTGGYGYTF. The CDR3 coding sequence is TGCGCCAGCAGCCAAGAATATGGGACTGGAGGCTATGGCTACACCTTC.

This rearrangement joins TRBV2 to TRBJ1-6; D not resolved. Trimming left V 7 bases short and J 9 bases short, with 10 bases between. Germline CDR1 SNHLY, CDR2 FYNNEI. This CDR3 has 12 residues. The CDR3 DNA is TGTGCCAGCAATGACTTGGGTTCACCCCTCCACTTT. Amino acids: CASNDLGSPLHF.

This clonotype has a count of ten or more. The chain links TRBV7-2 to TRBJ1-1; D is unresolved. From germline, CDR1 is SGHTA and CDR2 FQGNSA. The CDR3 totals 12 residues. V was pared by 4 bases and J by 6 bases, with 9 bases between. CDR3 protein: CASSSQRAEAFF. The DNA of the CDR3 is TGTGCCAGCAGCTCGCAGAGGGCTGAAGCTTTCTTT.

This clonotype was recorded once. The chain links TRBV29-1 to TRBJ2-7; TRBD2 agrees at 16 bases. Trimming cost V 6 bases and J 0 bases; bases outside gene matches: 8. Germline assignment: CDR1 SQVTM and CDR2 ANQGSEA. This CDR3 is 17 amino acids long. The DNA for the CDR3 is TGCAGCGTGCCCGGGACTAGCGGGGGGGGCGGCTCCTACGAGCAGTACTTC. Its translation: CSVPGTSGGGGSYEQYF.

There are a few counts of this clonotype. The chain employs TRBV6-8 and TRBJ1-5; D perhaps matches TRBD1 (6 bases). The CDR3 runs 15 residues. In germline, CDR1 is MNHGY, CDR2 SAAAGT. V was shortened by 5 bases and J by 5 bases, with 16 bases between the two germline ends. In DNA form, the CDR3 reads TGTGCCAGCAGTGCTAATGGGGGGCCCTATCAGCCCCAGCATTTT. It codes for CASSANGGPYQPQHF.

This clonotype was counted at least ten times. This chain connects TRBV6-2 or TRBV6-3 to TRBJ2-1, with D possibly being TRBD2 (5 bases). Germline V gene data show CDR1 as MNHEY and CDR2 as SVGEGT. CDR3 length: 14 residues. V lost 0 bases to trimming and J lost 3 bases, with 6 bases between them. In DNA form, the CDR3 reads TGTGCCAGCAGTTACTCACGGGGCTACAATGAGCAGTTCTTC. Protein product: CASSYSRGYNEQFF.

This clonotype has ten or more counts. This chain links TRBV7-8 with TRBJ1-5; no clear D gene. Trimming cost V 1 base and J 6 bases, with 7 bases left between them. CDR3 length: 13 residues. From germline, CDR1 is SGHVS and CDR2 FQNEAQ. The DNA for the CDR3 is TGTGCCAGCAGCTTAGATGACGTTCAGCCCCAGCATTTT. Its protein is CASSLDDVQPQHF.

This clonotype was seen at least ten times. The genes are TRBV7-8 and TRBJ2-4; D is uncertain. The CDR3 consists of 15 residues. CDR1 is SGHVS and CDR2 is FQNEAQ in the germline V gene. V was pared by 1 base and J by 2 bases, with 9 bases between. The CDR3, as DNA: TGTGCCAGCAGCTTAGGGGCAGCGACCAAAAACATTCAGTACTTC. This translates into CASSLGAATKNIQYF.

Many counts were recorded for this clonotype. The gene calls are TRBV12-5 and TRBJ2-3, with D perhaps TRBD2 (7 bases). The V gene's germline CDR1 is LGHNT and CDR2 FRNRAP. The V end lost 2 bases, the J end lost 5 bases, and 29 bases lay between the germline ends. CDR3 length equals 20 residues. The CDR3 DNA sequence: TGTGCTAGTGGTTTGTCCGCTAGTACGCGGGGGCCCCGAGGAGGAGATACGCAGTATTTT. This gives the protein CASGLSASTRGPRGGDTQYF.

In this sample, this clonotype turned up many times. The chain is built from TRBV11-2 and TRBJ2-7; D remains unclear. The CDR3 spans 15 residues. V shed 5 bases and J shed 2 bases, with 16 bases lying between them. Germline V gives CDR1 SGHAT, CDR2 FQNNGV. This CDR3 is CASSPSRPRAYEQYF. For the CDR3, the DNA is TGTGCCAGCAGCCCCAGCCGGCCCCGGGCCTACGAGCAGTACTTC.

The CDR3 is CASSSPAGQGSYNSPLHF. CDR3 nucleotides: TGTGCCAGCAGTTCCCCGGCGGGACAGGGCTCCTATAATTCACCCCTCCACTTT. This chain uses TRBV28 with TRBJ1-6; 9 bases agree with TRBD1. This CDR3 has 18 amino acids. V trimming: 4 bases; J trimming: 0 bases; junction bases outside the gene matches: 7. Germline V gene lookup returns CDR1 MDHEN and CDR2 SYDVKM.

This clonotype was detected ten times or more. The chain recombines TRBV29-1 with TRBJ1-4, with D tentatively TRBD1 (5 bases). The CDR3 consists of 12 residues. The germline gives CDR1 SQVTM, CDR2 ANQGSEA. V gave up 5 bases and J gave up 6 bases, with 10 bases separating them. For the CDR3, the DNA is TGCAGCGTTTCCGGGGGGGATGAAAAACTGTTTTTT. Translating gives CSVSGGDEKLFF.

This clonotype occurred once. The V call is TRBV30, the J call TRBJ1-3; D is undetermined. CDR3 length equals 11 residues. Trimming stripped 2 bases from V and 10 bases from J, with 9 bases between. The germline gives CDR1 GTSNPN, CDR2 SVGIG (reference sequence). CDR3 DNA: TGTGCCTGGAGTCCCCGCTCTACCATATATTTT. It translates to CAWSPRSTIYF.

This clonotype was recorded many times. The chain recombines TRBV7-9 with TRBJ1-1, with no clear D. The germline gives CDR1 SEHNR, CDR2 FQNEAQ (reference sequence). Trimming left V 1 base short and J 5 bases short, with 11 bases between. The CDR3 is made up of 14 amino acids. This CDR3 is CASSLESLLTEAFF. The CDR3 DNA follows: TGTGCCAGCAGCTTAGAGAGCCTCTTAACTGAAGCTTTCTTT. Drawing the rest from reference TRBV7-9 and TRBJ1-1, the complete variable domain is DTGVSQNPRHKITKRGQNVTFRCDPISEHNRLYWYRQTLGQGPEFLTYFQNEAQLEKSRLLSDRFSAERPKGSFSTLEIQRTEQGDSAMYLCASSLESLLTEAFFGQGTRLTVV.

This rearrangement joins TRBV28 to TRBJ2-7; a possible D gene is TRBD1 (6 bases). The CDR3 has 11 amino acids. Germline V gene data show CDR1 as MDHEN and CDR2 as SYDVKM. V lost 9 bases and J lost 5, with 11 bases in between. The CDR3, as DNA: TGTGCCAGTCAGGGGCGAAACGAGCAGTACTTC. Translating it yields CASQGRNEQYF.

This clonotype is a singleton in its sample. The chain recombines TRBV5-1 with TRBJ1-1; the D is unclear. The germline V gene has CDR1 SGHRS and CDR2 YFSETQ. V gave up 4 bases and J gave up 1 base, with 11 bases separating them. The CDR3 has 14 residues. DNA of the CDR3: TGCGCCAGCAGCCCTAATTGGGCGAACACTGAAGCTTTCTTT. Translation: CASSPNWANTEAFF.

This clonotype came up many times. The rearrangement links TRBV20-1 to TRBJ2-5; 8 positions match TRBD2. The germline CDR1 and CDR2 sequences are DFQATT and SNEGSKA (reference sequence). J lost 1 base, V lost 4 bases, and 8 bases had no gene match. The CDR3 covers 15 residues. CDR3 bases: TGCAGTGCTATTGCTACTGCGGGGGGCCAAGAGACCCAGTACTTC. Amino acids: CSAIATAGGQETQYF.

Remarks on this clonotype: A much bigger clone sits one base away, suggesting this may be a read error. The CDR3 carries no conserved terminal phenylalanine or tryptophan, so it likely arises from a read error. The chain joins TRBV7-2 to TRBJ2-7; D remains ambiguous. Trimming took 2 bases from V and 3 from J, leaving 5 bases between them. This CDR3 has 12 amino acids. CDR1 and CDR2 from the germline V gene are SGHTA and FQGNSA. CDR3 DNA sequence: TGTGCCAGCAGCTTATCCCTCTACGAGCAGTACATC. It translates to CASSLSLYEQYI.

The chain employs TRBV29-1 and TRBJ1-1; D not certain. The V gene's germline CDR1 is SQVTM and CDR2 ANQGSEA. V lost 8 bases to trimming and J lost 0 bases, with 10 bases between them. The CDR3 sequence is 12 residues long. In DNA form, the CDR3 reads TGCAGCCTTTCGCAGGTGAACACTGAAGCTTTCTTT. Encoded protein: CSLSQVNTEAFF.

CDR3 amino acids: CSSYGEETQYF. The CDR3 DNA follows: TGCAGCTCCTACGGGGAAGAGACCCAGTACTTC. This chain joins TRBV29-1 and TRBJ2-5, with a weak D call TRBD2 (5 bases). Germline-derived CDR1 and CDR2 are SQVTM and ANQGSEA. V was clipped by 8 bases and J by 3 bases, with 10 bases between them. This CDR3 contains 11 residues.

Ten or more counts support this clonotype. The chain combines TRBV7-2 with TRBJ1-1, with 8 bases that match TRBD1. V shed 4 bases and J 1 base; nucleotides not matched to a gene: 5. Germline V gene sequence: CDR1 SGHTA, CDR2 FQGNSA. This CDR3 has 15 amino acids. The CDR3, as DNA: TGTGCCAGCAGCTACTCTGGGACAGGGAACACTGAAGCTTTCTTT. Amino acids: CASSYSGTGNTEAFF. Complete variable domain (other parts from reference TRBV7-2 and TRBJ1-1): GAGVSQSPSNKVTEKGKDVELRCDPISGHTALYWYRQSLGQGLEFLIYFQGNSAPDKSGLPSDRFSAERTGGSVSTLTIQRTQQEDSAVYLCASSYSGTGNTEAFFGQGTRLTVV.

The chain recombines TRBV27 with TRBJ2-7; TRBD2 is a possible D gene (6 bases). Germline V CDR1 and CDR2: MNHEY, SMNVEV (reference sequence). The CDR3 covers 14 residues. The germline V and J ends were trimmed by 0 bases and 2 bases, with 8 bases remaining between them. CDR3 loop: CASSLSSGAYEQYF. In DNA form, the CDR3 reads TGTGCCAGCAGTTTATCGTCGGGGGCCTACGAGCAGTACTTC.

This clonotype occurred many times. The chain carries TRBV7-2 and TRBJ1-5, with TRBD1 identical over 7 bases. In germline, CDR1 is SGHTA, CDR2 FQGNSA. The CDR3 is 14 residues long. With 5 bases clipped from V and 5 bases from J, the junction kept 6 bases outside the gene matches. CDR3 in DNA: TGTGCCAGCAGCCCTGGGACAGCTCATCAGCCCCAGCATTTT. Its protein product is CASSPGTAHQPQHF.

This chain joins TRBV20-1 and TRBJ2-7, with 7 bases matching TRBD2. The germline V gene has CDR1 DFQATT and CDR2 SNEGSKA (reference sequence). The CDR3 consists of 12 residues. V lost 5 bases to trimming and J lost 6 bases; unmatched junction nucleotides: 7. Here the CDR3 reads CSAEPKRGEQYF. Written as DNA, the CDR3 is TGCAGTGCTGAACCTAAGCGGGGCGAGCAGTACTTC.

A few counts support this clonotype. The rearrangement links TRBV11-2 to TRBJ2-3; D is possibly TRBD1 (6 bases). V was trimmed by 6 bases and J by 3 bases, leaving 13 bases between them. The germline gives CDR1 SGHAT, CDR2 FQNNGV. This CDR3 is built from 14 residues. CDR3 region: CASRQGLSTDTQYF. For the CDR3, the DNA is TGTGCCAGCAGGCAGGGGCTTAGTACAGATACGCAGTATTTT. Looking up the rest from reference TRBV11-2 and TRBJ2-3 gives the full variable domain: EAGVAQSPRYKIIEKRQSVAFWCNPISGHATLYWYQQILGQGPKLLIQFQNNGVVDDSQLPKDRFSAERLKGVDSTLKIQPAKLEDSAVYLCASRQGLSTDTQYFGPGTRLTVL.

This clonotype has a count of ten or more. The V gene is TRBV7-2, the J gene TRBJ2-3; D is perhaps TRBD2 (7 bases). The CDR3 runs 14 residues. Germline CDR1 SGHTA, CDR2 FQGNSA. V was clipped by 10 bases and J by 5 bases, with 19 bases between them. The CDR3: CATRDGGRVDTQYF. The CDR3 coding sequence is TGTGCCACCCGAGACGGGGGGCGAGTAGATACGCAGTATTTT.

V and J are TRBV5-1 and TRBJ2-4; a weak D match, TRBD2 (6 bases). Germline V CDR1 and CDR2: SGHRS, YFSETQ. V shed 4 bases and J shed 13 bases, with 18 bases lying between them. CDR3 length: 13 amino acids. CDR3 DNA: TGCGCCAGCAGCCCGTCGGGCGGGGTACTACAGTACTTC. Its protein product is CASSPSGGVLQYF.

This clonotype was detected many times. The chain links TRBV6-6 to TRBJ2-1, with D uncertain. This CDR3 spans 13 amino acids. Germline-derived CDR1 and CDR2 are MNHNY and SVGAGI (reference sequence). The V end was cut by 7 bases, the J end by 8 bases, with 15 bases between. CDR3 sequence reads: CASTSQTSDEQFF. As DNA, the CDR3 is TGTGCCAGCACATCCCAGACAAGCGATGAGCAGTTCTTC.

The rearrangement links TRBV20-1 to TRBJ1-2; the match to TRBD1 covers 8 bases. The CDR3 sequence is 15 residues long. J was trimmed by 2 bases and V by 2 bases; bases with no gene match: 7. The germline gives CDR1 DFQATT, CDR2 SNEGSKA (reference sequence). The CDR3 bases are TGCAGTGCTAGACCCCCGGGGGACAGGAACTATGGCTACACCTTC. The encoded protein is CSARPPGDRNYGYTF.